This T cell receptor (beta chain) derives from a study of cytomegalovirus exposure and HLA in healthy donors. This clone showed up just once. Its antigen is not identified. The same CDR3 can be traced to other DNA sequences in this sample. Broader study findings: Despite most TCR sequences being rare, some public TCRs occurred in many donors. Being productive about 90% or about 30% of the time was typical of most TCR beta V segments in an earlier analysis.

Germline trimming cut 5 bases from V and 7 bases from J; bases unmatched to any gene: 4. CDR1 and CDR2 from the germline V gene are SGHVS and FNYEAQ. The CDR3 covers 14 residues. A multiplex PCR was run with 60 Vbeta primers and 13 Jbeta primers. Only in-frame clones appear in the TCRdb table, and some are missing; sequencing was by immunoSEQ multiplex PCR. The sample lists approximately 150,000 clones, around 85% occurring once. The specimen sequenced was PBMCs. The chain recombines TRBV7-6 with TRBJ2-2; 10 nucleotides align to TRBD2. This sequence originates from a male donor in good health and CMV-seronegative. The CDR3 region has the DNA TGTGCCAGCAGCCCCTTAGCGGGGGGCGGGGAGCTGTTTTTT. Translating it yields CASSPLAGGGELFF.